One sample yielded the 18 T cell receptor beta chains listed below, sequenced in a study of spatial heterogeneity in lung cancer. Study-wide results and caveats: Higher tumor mutation counts went along with higher counts of expanded intratumoral alpha and beta TCRs.

Each CDR3 protein is one row after TCRdb ran MiXCR on the 5' RACE reads. The sample lists 11,000 or so distinct CDR3 sequences, about 14% occurring once. Time point: sample taken at primary tumor resection. Their target antigens are unknown. The sequencing here drew on lung tumor tissue, taken at surgery. These receptors were obtained from a male donor with early-stage non-small cell lung cancer.

Only a few counts were recorded for this clonotype. J is TRBJ2-7 and V is TRBV6-5; tentative D call: TRBD1 (6 bases). V lost 5 bases, J lost 2 bases, and 19 bases lay in between. CDR3 length: 16 amino acids. The germline V gene encodes CDR1 MNHEY and CDR2 SVGAGI. The CDR3 region is CASSGLGQTKTYEQYF. The CDR3 DNA is TGTGCCAGCAGTGGGCTCGGACAGACTAAAACCTACGAGCAGTACTTC.

The chain links TRBV4-1 to TRBJ1-4; 9 bases are shared with TRBD1. Per the germline V gene, CDR1 is MGHRA and CDR2 is YSYEKL. The CDR3 contains 15 residues. V lost 5 bases, J lost 5 bases, and 6 bases stayed unmatched. The CDR3 region is CASSVGQGKNEKLFF. The CDR3 DNA reads as TGCGCCAGCAGCGTGGGACAGGGAAAAAATGAAAAACTGTTTTTT.

Ten or more counts support this clonotype. V is TRBV2 and J is TRBJ1-5; D is unclear. V lost 5 bases and J lost 4, with 9 bases in between. The CDR3 runs to 13 residues. CDR1 SNHLY and CDR2 FYNNEI come from the germline V gene. DNA of the CDR3: TGTGCCAGCAGTCCGCAGTTAAATCAGCCCCAGCATTTT. This translates into CASSPQLNQPQHF.

This clonotype has at least ten counts. V is TRBV7-2 and J is TRBJ2-5; D unclear. CDR3 size: 14 residues. The germline V gene encodes CDR1 SGHTA and CDR2 FQGNSA. V lost 1 base and J 5 bases, leaving 11 bases between the germline ends. The CDR3 nucleotides are TGTGCCAGCAGCTTAGATCAGAGACGTGAGACCCAGTACTTC. Translating gives CASSLDQRRETQYF.

This clonotype was recorded many times. V gene TRBV7-6 combines with J gene TRBJ1-1; D call uncertain. V lost 0 bases and J lost 6, with 11 bases in between. Germline V gene sequence: CDR1 SGHVS, CDR2 FNYEAQ. The CDR3 has 14 residues. The CDR3 is CASSLAPARSEAFF. The CDR3 coding sequence is TGTGCCAGCAGCTTAGCCCCTGCTAGATCTGAAGCTTTCTTT.

This clonotype was seen ten or more times. The chain employs TRBV3-1 and TRBJ1-1, with D hard to call. Germline V lookup: CDR1 LGHDT, CDR2 YNNKEL (reference sequence). The CDR3 sequence is 13 residues long. Trimming left V 4 bases short and J 6 bases short, with 12 bases between. For the CDR3, the DNA is TGTGCCAGCAGCCCCGACATGATCGCTGAAGCTTTCTTT. It specifies CASSPDMIAEAFF.

CDR3 DNA: TGCGCCAGCAGCCAAGCCATGAATAGGGGCGAGCAGTACTTC. It yields the protein CASSQAMNRGEQYF. The chain has TRBV4-3 and TRBJ2-7; D may be TRBD1 (5 bases). Germline CDR1 reads LGHNA; CDR2 reads YSLEER. V lost 1 base, J lost 6 bases, and 13 bases lay in between. The CDR3 sequence is 14 residues long.

This clonotype occurred many times. The rearrangement uses TRBV7-2 and TRBJ1-6; possible D gene TRBD1, 6 bases. The V gene's germline CDR1 is SGHTA and CDR2 FQGNSA. The CDR3 length is 14 residues. V was trimmed by 2 bases and J by 9 bases, leaving 11 bases between them. The CDR3 DNA sequence: TGTGCCAGCAGCTTACGGGGGGCGATTTCACCCCTCCACTTT. This encodes CASSLRGAISPLHF. Together with reference TRBV7-2 and TRBJ1-6, the CDR3 gives the full variable domain: GAGVSQSPSNKVTEKGKDVELRCDPISGHTALYWYRQSLGQGLEFLIYFQGNSAPDKSGLPSDRFSAERTGGSVSTLTIQRTQQEDSAVYLCASSLRGAISPLHFGNGTRLTVT.

By its share, this clonotype is medium-sized. This chain joins TRBV7-9 and TRBJ2-5; D is perhaps TRBD2 (6 bases). V was shortened by 3 bases and J by 1 base, with 9 bases between the two germline ends. This CDR3 has 14 residues. CDR1 SEHNR and CDR2 FQNEAQ come from the germline V gene (reference sequence). The CDR3 coding sequence is TGTGCCAGCAGCTTCCTGGGACTCCAAGAGACCCAGTACTTC. This translates into CASSFLGLQETQYF.

The J gene is TRBJ2-6, the V gene TRBV5-6; 9 nucleotides align to TRBD1. Germline CDR1 reads SGHDT; CDR2 reads YYEEEE. V lost 3 bases to trimming and J lost 2 bases; unmatched junction nucleotides: 6. The CDR3 contains 17 residues. CDR3 coding DNA: TGTGCCAGCAGCTCCCGGAGACAGGGGGCTGGGGCCAACGTCCTGACTTTC. Protein sequence: CASSSRRQGAGANVLTF.

In this sample, this clonotype is medium-sized. The chain joins TRBV29-1 to TRBJ1-2; TRBD1 might be the D (5 bases). With 6 bases removed from V and 6 bases from J, the gap between germline ends came to 8 bases. This CDR3 contains 10 residues. Germline V gene sequence: CDR1 SQVTM, CDR2 ANQGSEA. The CDR3 nucleotides read TGCAGCGTACTGACAGATGGCTACACCTTC. Its translation: CSVLTDGYTF.

This clonotype was counted at least ten times. V usage is TRBV28 and J usage is TRBJ1-5, with 8 bases identical to TRBD1. CDR1 is MDHEN, CDR2 SYDVKM, per germline. V was pared by 10 bases and J by 1 base, with 18 bases of the junction left unmatched. This CDR3 comprises 18 residues. Here the CDR3 reads CATLSTQGARLSNQPQHF. The CDR3 bases are TGTGCCACCCTATCGACGCAGGGGGCTCGGTTAAGCAATCAGCCCCAGCATTTT.

This clonotype was detected ten times or more. The V and J genes are TRBV5-4 and TRBJ1-1, with TRBD1 identical over 7 bases. Germline CDR1 is SGHNT and CDR2 is YYREEE (reference sequence). There are 14 residues in the CDR3. The junction had 5 bases not matched to a gene; V was cut back by 2 bases and J by 4 bases. The CDR3 spells CASSFRDRGTEAFF. CDR3 bases: TGTGCCAGCAGCTTCCGGGACAGAGGCACTGAAGCTTTCTTT. The entire variable domain, with the rest obtained from reference TRBV5-4 and TRBJ1-1, is as follows: ETGVTQSPTHLIKTRGQQVTLRCSSQSGHNTVSWYQQALGQGPQFIFQYYREEENGRGNFPPRFSGLQFPNYSSELNVNALELDDSALYLCASSFRDRGTEAFFGQGTRLTVV.

Only a few counts were recorded for this clonotype. The chain has TRBV5-1 and TRBJ2-7; the match to TRBD1 covers 10 bases. Losses at the gene ends were 6 bases for V and 5 bases for J; bases not matched to a gene: 8. Germline V gives CDR1 SGHRS, CDR2 YFSETQ. The CDR3 contains 14 residues. CDR3 coding DNA: TGCGCCAGCACCCCCGGGACAGGGGAGGACGAGCAGTACTTC. This codes for CASTPGTGEDEQYF. Complete variable domain (other parts from reference TRBV5-1 and TRBJ2-7): KAGVTQTPRYLIKTRGQQVTLSCSPISGHRSVSWYQQTPGQGLQFLFEYFSETQRNKGNFPGRFSGRQFSNSRSEMNVSTLELGDSALYLCASTPGTGEDEQYFGPGTRLTVT.

This clonotype was seen repeatedly, ten times or more. This chain joins TRBV11-2 and TRBJ2-7; 7 nucleotides line up with TRBD1. With 4 bases clipped from V and 2 bases from J, the junction kept 5 bases outside the gene matches. Germline CDR1 reads SGHAT; CDR2 reads FQNNGV. The CDR3 sequence is 14 residues long. The CDR3 DNA is TGTGCCAGCAGCTCTAGACAGGGTACCTACGAGCAGTACTTC. As protein: CASSSRQGTYEQYF.

The table lists this clonotype with many counts. The chain uses TRBV20-1 and TRBJ2-7, with D maybe TRBD1 (6 bases). The CDR3 totals 15 residues. The germline V and J ends were trimmed by 0 bases and 2 bases, with 14 bases remaining between them. Germline V gene sequence: CDR1 DFQATT, CDR2 SNEGSKA (reference sequence). CDR3 DNA: TGCAGTGCTAGAGATCCCGGCAGGGGAACCTACGAGCAGTACTTC. Translating gives CSARDPGRGTYEQYF.

The sample holds many counts of this clonotype. The chain couples TRBV11-2 to TRBJ2-2, with 8 nucleotides matching TRBD1. Unmatched junction bases numbered 5, after V lost 2 bases and J lost 6 bases. The CDR3 is made up of 15 amino acids. The germline CDR1 and CDR2 sequences are SGHAT and FQNNGV. CDR3 coding DNA: TGTGCCAGCAGCTTACAGGGGGCAGAGGCCGGGGAGCTGTTTTTT. This translates into CASSLQGAEAGELFF.

The chain links TRBV4-3 to TRBJ2-7; TRBD2 is a possible D gene (6 bases). V dropped 4 bases and J dropped 2 bases, with 12 bases sitting between them. The germline V gene has CDR1 LGHNA and CDR2 YSLEER. CDR3 length: 14 residues. CDR3 DNA sequence: TGCGCCAGCAGCCCAGGGCGGGGTCCCTACGAGCAGTACTTC. Its protein product is CASSPGRGPYEQYF.